This T cell receptor (beta chain) was observed in a study of blood T cell repertoires in COVID-19. Clones were read by immunoSEQ multiplex PCR, and TCRdb kept only the in-frame ones, dropping some. This table holds hundreds of thousands of clones, around 89% found once. The CDR3 totals 17 residues. Germline CDR1 and CDR2: SGHTA and FQGTGA. Trimming at V came to 2 bases and at J to 5 bases, leaving 11 bases not matched to a gene. This rearrangement joins TRBV7-3 to TRBJ2-1, with 8 positions matching TRBD1. Sequencing used peripheral blood. This sequence originates from a woman in her twenties or thirties with acute or convalescent COVID-19. The CDR3 DNA sequence: TGTGCCAGCAGCTTACCTCTTGCGGGACAGGTTGACAATGAGCAGTTCTTC. It yields the protein CASSLPLAGQVDNEQFF.